This T cell receptor beta chain was retrieved from a study of blood T cell repertoires in COVID-19. Study-level background: Samples of COVID-19 (acute and convalescent) were obtained from the United States, Italy and Spain. The cDNA or gDNA used as material had been derived from T cells, B-cell-depleted T cells, or PBMCs.

Authors' processing steps: Amplification with reference gene primers provided the estimates of nucleated cell counts. Here immunoSEQ multiplex PCR was the method, and the copy in TCRdb shows in-frame clones only, minus some. That table supplies the V and J calls and clone size; D and trimming were determined from the DNA. The profile covers over 110,000 clones, with around 81% appearing a single time and around 8.4% taken by the ten largest. J lost 5 bases, V lost 6 bases, and 5 bases had no gene match. This CDR3 region has 14 residues. CDR1 and CDR2 (germline): MDHEN, SYDVKM. The clonotype comes from a human donor in a cohort sampled during active COVID-19. The V call is TRBV28, the J call TRBJ1-5; 9 nucleotides line up with TRBD1. The sequenced sample consisted of peripheral blood. Written as DNA, the CDR3 is TGTGCCAGCAGACCAACAGGGGGCTATCAGCCCCAGCATTTT. Translating gives CASRPTGGYQPQHF.